One sample yielded the 32 T cell receptor beta chains listed below, sequenced in a study of cytomegalovirus exposure and HLA in healthy donors. PCR was performed using 60 Vbeta and 13 Jbeta primers. Produced via immunoSEQ multiplex PCR; TCRdb's table is partial and in-frame only. The data show 200,000 or so clones, with approximately 70% seen just once and less than 3% held by the top ten. The sample comprised PBMCs. Every receptor here comes from a man between 35 and 55 years old in good health and CMV-seropositive.

This clone was seen only a few times. A read error may account for a junction end that differs from germline. The V and J genes are TRBV11-2 and TRBJ1-2, with 7 bases lining up with TRBD1. The length of the CDR3 is 14 residues. Germline CDR1 reads SGHAT; CDR2 reads FQNNGV. DNA for the CDR3: TGTGCCAGCAGTTTAGGGACAGACAACTATGGCTACACCTTC. It encodes CASSLGTDNYGYTF.

The gene calls are TRBV18 and TRBJ2-7, with 9 bases lining up with TRBD1. The germline V gene has CDR1 KGHSH and CDR2 LQKENI. V shed 3 bases, J shed 6 bases, and the junction held 12 bases outside the gene matches. The CDR3 length is 16 residues. The CDR3 loop is CASSPISGTGLSEQYF. DNA for the CDR3: TGTGCCAGCTCACCCATCTCCGGGACAGGGCTCTCCGAGCAGTACTTC.

The chain is built from TRBV10-3 and TRBJ2-5; TRBD2 aligns across 11 bases. The assigned J gene may be wrong: the sequence end matches TRBJ2-7 better. CDR1 is ENHRY, CDR2 SYGVKD, per germline. The CDR3 runs 15 residues. The CDR3 spells CAISMGSGGAYEQYF. CDR3 coding DNA: TGTGCCATCAGCATGGGTAGCGGGGGGGCCTACGAGCAGTACTTC.

CDR3 bases: TGTGCCAGCAGCTTCGCTTGGACTAGCGGGGCAGATACGCAGTATTTT. Amino acid sequence: CASSFAWTSGADTQYF. The genes are TRBV7-8 and TRBJ2-3, with 12 bases aligning to TRBD2. CDR3 length equals 16 residues. Trimming removed 3 bases from V and 4 bases from J; junction bases left unmatched: 5. CDR1 and CDR2 (germline): SGHVS, FQNEAQ.

This chain connects TRBV4-1 to TRBJ2-1; tentative D call: TRBD2 (5 bases). The V and J ends lost 3 bases and 4 bases respectively, with 10 bases between them. Germline CDR1 MGHRA, CDR2 YSYEKL. The CDR3 consists of 14 residues. CDR3 amino acids: CASSQKLVYNEQFF. In nucleotides, the CDR3 is TGCGCCAGCAGCCAGAAACTAGTTTACAATGAGCAGTTCTTC.

For this clone: This sample also contains other DNA sequences that code for the same CDR3. This chain joins TRBV5-1 and TRBJ1-1; tentative D call: TRBD1 (5 bases). V lost 4 bases and J 1 base, leaving 11 bases between the germline ends. This CDR3 spans 14 amino acids. CDR1 is SGHRS and CDR2 is YFSETQ in the germline V gene. The CDR3, as DNA: TGCGCCAGCAGCCCTCAGGACACGAACACTGAAGCTTTCTTT. Translating it yields CASSPQDTNTEAFF.

The V call is TRBV7-9, the J call TRBJ1-3, with D perhaps matching TRBD1 (5 bases). The CDR3 sequence is 15 residues long. Trimming removed 0 bases from V and 8 bases from J, with 14 bases in between. Germline V lookup: CDR1 SEHNR, CDR2 FQNEAQ (reference sequence). The CDR3 here is CASSLALGGADTIYF. DNA of the CDR3: TGTGCCAGCAGCTTAGCGCTGGGGGGAGCGGACACCATATATTTT. The full variable domain, with the rest looked up from reference TRBV7-9 and TRBJ1-3, is DTGVSQNPRHKITKRGQNVTFRCDPISEHNRLYWYRQTLGQGPEFLTYFQNEAQLEKSRLLSDRFSAERPKGSFSTLEIQRTEQGDSAMYLCASSLALGGADTIYFGEGSWLTVV.

The rearrangement uses TRBV29-1 and TRBJ2-7; D might be TRBD1 (5 bases). This CDR3 is 13 amino acids long. V lost 6 bases and J 5 bases, leaving 17 bases between the germline ends. The germline gives CDR1 SQVTM, CDR2 ANQGSEA. CDR3 in amino acids: CSVEPPGRHEQYF. CDR3 nucleotides: TGCAGCGTGGAACCCCCAGGGCGGCACGAGCAGTACTTC.

V and J are TRBV19 and TRBJ1-1; the D gene is possibly TRBD1 (5 bases). The germline CDR1 and CDR2 sequences are LNHDA and SQIVND (reference sequence). The CDR3 runs to 13 residues. Trimming shortened V by 7 bases and J by 0 bases, and 9 bases separated the two germline ends. The DNA of the CDR3 is TGTGCCAGTAAGCCAGGGATGAACACTGAAGCTTTCTTT. Translated: CASKPGMNTEAFF.

This sequence joins TRBV27 and TRBJ1-1, with 8 bases aligning to TRBD1. Germline CDR1 is MNHEY and CDR2 is SMNVEV (reference sequence). The CDR3 consists of 14 residues. Trimming took 6 bases from V and 1 from J; bases not matched to a gene: 4. CDR3 loop: CASRWTGTNTEAFF. DNA of the CDR3: TGTGCCAGCAGATGGACAGGGACGAACACTGAAGCTTTCTTT.

This chain connects TRBV29-1 to TRBJ2-1, with D maybe TRBD2 (5 bases). Germline assignment: CDR1 SQVTM and CDR2 ANQGSEA. The CDR3 is made up of 12 amino acids. Trimming stripped 3 bases from V and 4 bases from J, with 7 bases between. As DNA, the CDR3 is TGCAGCGTTGACCGAGGGTACAATGAGCAGTTCTTC. Translation: CSVDRGYNEQFF.

The chain couples TRBV5-1 to TRBJ1-3; possible D gene TRBD1, 6 bases. Germline V lookup: CDR1 SGHRS, CDR2 YFSETQ. Trimming took 3 bases from V and 6 from J, leaving 16 bases between them. This CDR3 is built from 15 residues. Here the CDR3 reads CASSSQGLVENTIYF. As DNA, the CDR3 is TGCGCCAGCAGCTCCCAGGGGCTGGTAGAAAACACCATATATTTT.

This chain links TRBV5-5 with TRBJ2-7; possibly TRBD2 for D (6 bases). The CDR3 consists of 14 residues. CDR1 is SGHKS, CDR2 YYEKEE, per germline (reference sequence). V lost 7 bases, J lost 2 bases, and 16 bases lay in between. The CDR3 sequence is CASGPRETAYEQYF. The DNA of the CDR3 is TGTGCCAGCGGCCCCCGGGAGACCGCCTACGAGCAGTACTTC.

This sequence joins TRBV19 and TRBJ1-4, with no clear D. Germline loops: CDR1 LNHDA, CDR2 SQIVND (reference sequence). The CDR3 loop spans 13 amino acids. V dropped 7 bases and J dropped 1 base, with 7 bases sitting between them. The CDR3 protein is CASMRGTNEKLFF. The CDR3 DNA sequence: TGTGCCAGTATGAGAGGAACTAATGAAAAACTGTTTTTT.

This clone was found a few times. The chain joins TRBV11-2 to TRBJ2-6; D is possibly TRBD1 (6 bases). Germline CDR1 and CDR2: SGHAT and FQNNGV. Trimming shortened V by 5 bases and J by 0 bases, and 17 bases separated the two germline ends. The CDR3 runs 18 residues. The CDR3 DNA sequence: TGTGCCAGCAGCCCCCCGGGTGGGGGCCACTCTGGGGCCAACGTCCTGACTTTC. This codes for CASSPPGGGHSGANVLTF.

This chain connects TRBV5-1 to TRBJ2-7; a possible D gene is TRBD1 (5 bases). The CDR3 has 13 residues. The germline gives CDR1 SGHRS, CDR2 YFSETQ. The ends were cut back, 0 bases at V and 7 bases at J, with 11 bases in the middle. The CDR3 protein is CASSLAAGKEQYF. CDR3 coding DNA: TGCGCCAGCAGCTTGGCCGCAGGGAAAGAGCAGTACTTC. The whole variable domain, filled in from reference TRBV5-1 and TRBJ2-7, reads KAGVTQTPRYLIKTRGQQVTLSCSPISGHRSVSWYQQTPGQGLQFLFEYFSETQRNKGNFPGRFSGRQFSNSRSEMNVSTLELGDSALYLCASSLAAGKEQYFGPGTRLTVT.

CDR3 bases: TGTGCCAGCAGCCCCGGTGCAGGGCCCTACGAGCAGTACTTC. This gives the protein CASSPGAGPYEQYF. The chain recombines TRBV6-4 with TRBJ2-7; D is possibly TRBD1 (5 bases). CDR3 length: 14 amino acids. V was trimmed by 6 bases and J by 2 bases, leaving 14 bases between them. Germline values: CDR1 MRHNA, CDR2 SNTAGT.

The chain links TRBV7-2 to TRBJ2-7, with TRBD2 identical over 9 bases. The CDR3 contains 15 residues. V lost 5 bases to trimming and J lost 3 bases; unmatched junction nucleotides: 8. The V gene's germline CDR1 is SGHTA and CDR2 FQGNSA. The CDR3 DNA reads TGTGCCAGCAGCCCGCTAGCGGGGAGACTCTACGAGCAGTACTTC. Translating gives CASSPLAGRLYEQYF.

This clone came up a few times. The chain carries TRBV6-5 and TRBJ2-1; D unclear. V was trimmed by 7 bases and J by 9 bases, leaving 16 bases between them. The CDR3 length is 13 residues. The germline CDR1 and CDR2 sequences are MNHEY and SVGAGI. The CDR3, as DNA: TGTGCCAGCACCCCTTGGGTGGGCTCTGAGCAGTTCTTC. Translation: CASTPWVGSEQFF.

Only one count was recorded for this clone. The rearrangement links TRBV7-8 to TRBJ2-5; D call uncertain. The DNA end is a closer match to TRBJ2-7, so the J assignment may be wrong. The CDR3 runs to 14 residues. Germline-derived CDR1 and CDR2 are SGHVS and FQNEAQ. The CDR3 spells CASSLVAPSYEQYF. The CDR3 DNA reads as TGTGCCAGCAGCTTAGTCGCACCTTCCTACGAGCAGTACTTC.

This clone occurred once. The genes are TRBV4-2 and TRBJ2-2; 9 bases agree with TRBD1. Trimming at V came to 0 bases and at J to 7 bases, leaving 6 bases not matched to a gene. Germline V lookup: CDR1 LGHNA, CDR2 YNFKEQ. The CDR3 loop spans 16 amino acids. CDR3 loop: CASSQDSTGGIGELFF. As DNA, the CDR3 is TGTGCCAGCAGCCAAGATAGTACAGGGGGCATCGGGGAGCTGTTTTTT.

The chain employs TRBV9 and TRBJ2-3, with a weak D call TRBD2 (7 bases). Trimming pared 4 bases from V and 10 bases from J, leaving 22 bases between. Germline V gene lookup returns CDR1 SGDLS and CDR2 YYNGEE. This CDR3 comprises 15 residues. CDR3 sequence (DNA): TGTGCCAGCAGCCGAGAGGGGGGGCGCGGCAATCCGCAGTATTTT. Its translation is CASSREGGRGNPQYF.

The chain recombines TRBV28 with TRBJ2-5; unclear D gene. The length of the CDR3 is 13 residues. CDR1 is MDHEN, CDR2 SYDVKM, per germline. V was pared by 3 bases and J by 4 bases, with 9 bases between. The CDR3 sequence: CASSFTSGETQYF. CDR3 sequence (DNA): TGTGCCAGCAGTTTTACCTCGGGAGAGACCCAGTACTTC.

For this clone: The CDR3 end shows no conserved phenylalanine or tryptophan, and so a read error is likely. The limits of the CDR3 on the DNA are not certain, so only TCRdb's listed CDR3 is given. J is TRBJ1-1 and V is TRBV7-9. Inclusive of both ends, the CDR3 amounts to 12 amino acids. Germline-derived CDR1 and CDR2 are SEHNR and FQNEAQ (reference sequence). The CDR3: CASSLGVGWVPL.

In its sample, this clone was seen a few times. This chain joins TRBV9 and TRBJ1-6; 9 positions match TRBD1. V shed 2 bases and J 4 bases; nucleotides not matched to a gene: 1. Germline V gene data show CDR1 as SGDLS and CDR2 as YYNGEE. The CDR3 runs 15 residues. The CDR3 region is CASSVGTGYNSPLHF. In nucleotides, the CDR3 is TGTGCCAGCAGCGTCGGGACAGGGTATAATTCACCCCTCCACTTT.

The V call is TRBV5-4, the J call TRBJ2-7; 9 bases map to TRBD1. The J segment lost 5 bases and the V segment lost 0 bases, leaving 9 bases of the junction unmatched. There are 16 residues in the CDR3. CDR1 is SGHNT and CDR2 is YYREEE in the germline V gene (reference sequence). The CDR3 reads CASSLGAGTGTNEQYF. As DNA, the CDR3 is TGTGCCAGCAGCTTGGGAGCCGGGACAGGGACCAACGAGCAGTACTTC.

This clone was found once. The chain joins TRBV28 to TRBJ1-1, with D maybe TRBD1 (6 bases). V was shortened by 6 bases and J by 7 bases, with 15 bases between the two germline ends. The CDR3 length is 13 residues. CDR1 MDHEN and CDR2 SYDVKM come from the germline V gene. The CDR3 DNA reads as TGTGCCAGCAGGGGACCGGACAGCATTGAAGCTTTCTTT. Encoded protein: CASRGPDSIEAFF.

CDR3 nucleotides: TGTGCCAGCAGCGTAGAGACAGGGGTGCGGGAAAAACTGTTTTTT. Its protein product is CASSVETGVREKLFF. The chain has TRBV9 and TRBJ1-4, with TRBD1 matching over 8 bases. Looked up from germline, CDR1 is SGDLS and CDR2 is YYNGEE. V gave up 0 bases and J gave up 8 bases; unmatched junction bases: 6. The CDR3 is 15 amino acids. The variable domain in full, completed from reference TRBV9 and TRBJ1-4, reads DSGVTQTPKHLITATGQRVTLRCSPRSGDLSVYWYQQSLDQGLQFLIQYYNGEERAKGNILERFSAQQFPDLHSELNLSSLELGDSALYFCASSVETGVREKLFFGSGTQLSVL.

This clone was observed once. The CDR3 sequence is CASSLVQGLTGELFF. CDR3 bases: TGTGCCAGCAGCTTGGTCCAGGGGCTCACCGGGGAGCTGTTTTTT. This chain connects TRBV5-4 to TRBJ2-2; D may be TRBD1 (6 bases). Trimming stripped 0 bases from V and 4 bases from J, with 10 bases between. The length of the CDR3 is 15 residues. Looked up from germline, CDR1 is SGHNT and CDR2 is YYREEE (reference sequence).

This clone was seen a few times. This chain joins TRBV11-2 and TRBJ1-1, with D tentatively TRBD1 (5 bases). Trimming left V 4 bases short and J 11 bases short, with 14 bases between. CDR3 length equals 12 residues. Germline V CDR1 and CDR2: SGHAT, FQNNGV. The CDR3 DNA sequence: TGTGCCAGCAGCTCCCACACAGGAAGGGCTTTCTTT. Its translation is CASSSHTGRAFF.

The chain links TRBV5-6 to TRBJ2-7, with TRBD2 matching 13 bases. Germline V gene lookup returns CDR1 SGHDT and CDR2 YYEEEE. Losses at the gene ends were 4 bases for V and 1 base for J; bases not matched to a gene: 2. CDR3 size: 15 residues. The CDR3 sequence is CASSPGLAGSYEQYF. CDR3 DNA sequence: TGTGCCAGCAGCCCGGGACTAGCGGGGTCCTACGAGCAGTACTTC.

The V gene is TRBV4-1, the J gene TRBJ2-2; 7 bases fit TRBD1. The CDR3 loop spans 17 amino acids. Germline lookup yields CDR1 MGHRA and CDR2 YSYEKL. The trim removed 5 bases at V and 6 bases at J, leaving 15 bases unmatched. The CDR3 DNA is TGCGCCAGCAGCTTTTTTCTCTCTGGACAGGAGTCCGGGGAGCTGTTTTTT. Amino acids: CASSFFLSGQESGELFF.